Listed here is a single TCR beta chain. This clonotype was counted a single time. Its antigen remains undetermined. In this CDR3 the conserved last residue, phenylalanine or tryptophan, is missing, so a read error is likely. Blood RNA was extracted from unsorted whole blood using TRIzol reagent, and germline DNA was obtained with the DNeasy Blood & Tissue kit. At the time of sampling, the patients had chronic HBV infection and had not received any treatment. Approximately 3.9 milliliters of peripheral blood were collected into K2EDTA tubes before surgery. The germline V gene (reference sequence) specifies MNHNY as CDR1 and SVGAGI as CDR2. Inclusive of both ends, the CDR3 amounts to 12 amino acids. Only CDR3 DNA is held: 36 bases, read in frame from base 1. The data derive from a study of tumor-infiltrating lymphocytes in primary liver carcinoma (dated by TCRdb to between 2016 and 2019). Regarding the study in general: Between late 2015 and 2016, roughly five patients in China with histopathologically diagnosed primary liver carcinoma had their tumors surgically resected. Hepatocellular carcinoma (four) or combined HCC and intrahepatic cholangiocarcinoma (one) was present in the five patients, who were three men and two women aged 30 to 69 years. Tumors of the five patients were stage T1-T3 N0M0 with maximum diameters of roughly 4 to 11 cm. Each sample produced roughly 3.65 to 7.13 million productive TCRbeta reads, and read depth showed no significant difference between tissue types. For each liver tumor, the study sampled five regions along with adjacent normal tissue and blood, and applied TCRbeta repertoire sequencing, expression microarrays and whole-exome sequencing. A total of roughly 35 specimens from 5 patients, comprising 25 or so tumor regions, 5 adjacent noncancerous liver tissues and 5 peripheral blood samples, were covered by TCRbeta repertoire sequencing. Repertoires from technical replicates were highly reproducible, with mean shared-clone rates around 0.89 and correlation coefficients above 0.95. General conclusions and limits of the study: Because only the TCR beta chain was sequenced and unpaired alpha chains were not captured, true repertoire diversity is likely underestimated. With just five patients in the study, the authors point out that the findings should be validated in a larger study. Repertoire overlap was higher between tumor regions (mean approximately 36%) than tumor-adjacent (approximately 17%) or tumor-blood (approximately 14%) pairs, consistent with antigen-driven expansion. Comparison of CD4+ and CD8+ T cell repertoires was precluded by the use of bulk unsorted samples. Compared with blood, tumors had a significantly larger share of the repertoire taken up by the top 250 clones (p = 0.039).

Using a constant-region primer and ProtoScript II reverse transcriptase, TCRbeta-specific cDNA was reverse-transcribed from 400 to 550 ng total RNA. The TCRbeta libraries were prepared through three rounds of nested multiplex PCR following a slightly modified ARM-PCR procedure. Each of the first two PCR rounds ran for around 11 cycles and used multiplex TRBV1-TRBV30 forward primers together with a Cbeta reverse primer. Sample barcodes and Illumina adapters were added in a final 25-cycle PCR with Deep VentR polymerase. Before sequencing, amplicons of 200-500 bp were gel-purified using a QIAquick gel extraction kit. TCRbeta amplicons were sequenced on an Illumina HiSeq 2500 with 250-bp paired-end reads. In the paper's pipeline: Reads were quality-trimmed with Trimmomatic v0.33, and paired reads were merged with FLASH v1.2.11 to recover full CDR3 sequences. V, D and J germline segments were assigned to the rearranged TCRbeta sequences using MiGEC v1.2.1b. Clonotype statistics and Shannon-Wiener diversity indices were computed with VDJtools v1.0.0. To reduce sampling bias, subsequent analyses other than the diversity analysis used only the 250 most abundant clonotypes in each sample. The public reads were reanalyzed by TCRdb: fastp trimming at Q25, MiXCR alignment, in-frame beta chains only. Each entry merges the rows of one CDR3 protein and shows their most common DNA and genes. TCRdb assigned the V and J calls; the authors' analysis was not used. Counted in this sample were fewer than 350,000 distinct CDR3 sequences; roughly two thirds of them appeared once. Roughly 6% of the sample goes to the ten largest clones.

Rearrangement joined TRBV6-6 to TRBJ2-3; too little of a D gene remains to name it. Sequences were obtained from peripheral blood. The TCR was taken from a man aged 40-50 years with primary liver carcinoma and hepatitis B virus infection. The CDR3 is CDSKPGTDTQYS. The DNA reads TGTGACAGCAAACCCGGCACAGATACGCAGTATTCT.